The 21 T cell receptor beta chains in this list originate from one sample, sequenced in a study of T-cell memory formation after mild COVID-19. Using its own MiXCR run on the 5' RACE reads, TCRdb lists one record per CDR3 protein. The repertoire holds 200,000 to 250,000 distinct CDR3 sequences, with 8% to 10% as singletons. Sequences were obtained from PBMCs or a T cell subset sorted from them (not recorded which). These receptors came from a man between 18 and 29 years old who had mild COVID-19 (a few samples of this study predate the infection). Cell type and time point are not known.

This clonotype was counted at least ten times. The V and J genes are TRBV6-2 or TRBV6-3 and TRBJ2-7; D not resolved. The CDR3 is 9 amino acids. V dropped 7 bases and J dropped 9 bases, with 7 bases sitting between them. Germline loops: CDR1 MNHEY, CDR2 SVGEGT. This CDR3 reads CASTPTQYV. In DNA form, the CDR3 reads TGTGCCAGCACGCCGACGCAGTACGTC.

This clonotype was recorded a few times. The CDR3 DNA is TGTGCCGGGACAGGAGGCAACACCGGGGAGCTGTTTTTT. Translated: CAGTGGNTGELFF. The J gene is TRBJ2-2, the V gene TRBV30; 8 positions agree with TRBD1. Germline V gives CDR1 GTSNPN, CDR2 SVGIG (reference sequence). J was trimmed by 2 bases and V by 8 bases; bases with no gene match: 4. The CDR3 extends over 13 amino acids.

This clonotype was counted between two and nine times. The rearrangement links TRBV29-1 to TRBJ1-1; no clear D. This CDR3 contains 11 residues. The V end was cut by 4 bases, the J end by 1 base, with 4 bases between. Germline V CDR1 and CDR2: SQVTM, ANQGSEA. The CDR3 bases are TGCAGCGTTGTGAGGAACACTGAAGCTTTCTTT. Translating it yields CSVVRNTEAFF.

The rearrangement links TRBV6-2 or TRBV6-3 to TRBJ1-2, with a possible D match to TRBD1 (6 bases). Germline assignment: CDR1 MNHEY and CDR2 SVGEGT. Trimming removed 2 bases at V and 6 bases at J, with 13 bases between. The CDR3 consists of 14 residues. Here the CDR3 reads CASSYRGPVHGYTF. The CDR3, as DNA: TGTGCCAGCAGTTACCGGGGGCCGGTTCATGGCTACACCTTC.

This clonotype was picked up a small number of times. This rearrangement joins TRBV9 to TRBJ1-2; TRBD1 is a possible D gene (5 bases). Trimming took 4 bases from V and 3 from J, leaving 13 bases between them. Per germline, CDR1 SGDLS and CDR2 YYNGEE. CDR3 length: 14 residues. CDR3 nucleotides: TGTGCCAGCAGCCTAGCCGGGGCAGACTATGGCTACACCTTC. This codes for CASSLAGADYGYTF.

J is TRBJ2-2 and V is TRBV2, with 8 bases aligning to TRBD1. The V gene's germline CDR1 is SNHLY and CDR2 FYNNEI. V dropped 5 bases and J dropped 3; count of bases not matched to a gene: 17. This CDR3 has 19 amino acids. CDR3 loop: CASSREIPRTGLYTGELFF. CDR3 in DNA: TGTGCCAGCAGTAGAGAAATACCGAGGACAGGGTTGTACACCGGGGAGCTGTTTTTT.

This clonotype was seen ten or more times. The rearrangement uses TRBV10-3 and TRBJ2-3, with 11 bases matching TRBD1. J was trimmed by 2 bases and V by 4 bases; bases with no gene match: 2. The CDR3 consists of 15 residues. Looked up from germline, CDR1 is ENHRY and CDR2 is SYGVKD. The CDR3 DNA is TGTGCCATCAGTGCGGACAGGGGGCCCACAGATACGCAGTATTTT. This encodes CAISADRGPTDTQYF.

V and J are TRBV5-1 and TRBJ1-1; D remains unclear. V was shortened by 0 bases and J by 6 bases, with 9 bases between the two germline ends. Germline V gene data show CDR1 as SGHRS and CDR2 as YFSETQ. The CDR3 totals 13 residues. CDR3: CASSLVGTPEAFF. CDR3 coding DNA: TGCGCCAGCAGCTTGGTCGGCACCCCTGAAGCTTTCTTT.

The gene calls are TRBV24-1 and TRBJ2-2, with D unresolved. The V end was cut by 0 bases, the J end by 0 bases, with 10 bases between. Germline-derived CDR1 and CDR2 are KGHDR and SFDVKD. This CDR3 is built from 17 residues. CDR3 sequence reads: CATSDLAAHANTGELFF. Here the CDR3 DNA reads TGTGCCACCAGTGATTTGGCAGCCCACGCGAACACCGGGGAGCTGTTTTTT.

This clonotype was recorded a few times. The rearrangement joins TRBV6-6 to TRBJ1-6; possible D gene TRBD1, 6 bases. The V gene's germline CDR1 is MNHNY and CDR2 SVGAGI (reference sequence). V shed 7 bases and J shed 7 bases, with 14 bases lying between them. The CDR3 totals 14 residues. The CDR3 region has the DNA TGTGCCAGCAACGTGCAGGGGAGAAATTCACCCCTCCACTTT. Amino acid sequence: CASNVQGRNSPLHF.

In its sample, this clonotype was seen a few times. This CDR3 is CSARYKGEQYF. The CDR3 DNA reads as TGCAGTGCTAGGTACAAGGGAGAGCAGTACTTC. The gene calls are TRBV20-1 and TRBJ2-7; D call uncertain. CDR1 is DFQATT, CDR2 SNEGSKA, per germline (reference sequence). Trimming took off 3 bases at V and 7 bases at J, with 10 bases between the two ends. The CDR3 length is 11 residues.

This sequence joins TRBV24-1 and TRBJ2-5, with 7 bases fitting TRBD2. Trimming took 2 bases from V and 4 from J; bases not matched to a gene: 3. The CDR3 is 14 amino acids. Germline-derived CDR1 and CDR2 are KGHDR and SFDVKD. The CDR3 sequence: CATSDSREGETQYF. The CDR3 DNA sequence: TGTGCCACCAGTGATTCAAGGGAGGGAGAGACCCAGTACTTC.

The rearrangement joins TRBV29-1 to TRBJ2-4; D not certain. V was shortened by 0 bases and J by 3 bases, with 6 bases between the two germline ends. The CDR3 runs to 13 residues. Germline CDR1 reads SQVTM; CDR2 reads ANQGSEA. CDR3 bases: TGCAGCGTTGAAGAGGGGAACAAAAACATTCAGTACTTC. Residues: CSVEEGNKNIQYF.

The table lists this clonotype with a few counts. The rearrangement joins TRBV6-1 to TRBJ2-7; 12 positions agree with TRBD1. The junction had 8 bases not matched to a gene; V was cut back by 0 bases and J by 8 bases. This CDR3 contains 16 residues. CDR1 is MNHNS and CDR2 is SASEGT in the germline V gene. The CDR3 coding sequence is TGTGCCAGCAGTGAAGCGGGGGACAGGGGGCTATTCAAGCAGTACGTC. Translation: CASSEAGDRGLFKQYV.

Only a few counts were recorded for this clonotype. The chain employs TRBV5-1 and TRBJ2-2, with 11 bases matching TRBD2. The V gene end was trimmed by 7 bases and the J gene end by 3 bases; junction bases not matched to a gene: 5. Germline V CDR1 and CDR2: SGHRS, YFSETQ. This CDR3 contains 15 residues. CDR3 in DNA: TGCGCCAGCCCCCCTAGCGGGGGGCACACCGGGGAGCTGTTTTTT. Its protein product is CASPPSGGHTGELFF.

This chain links TRBV5-1 with TRBJ1-5; D gene uncertain. The CDR3 sequence is 15 residues long. CDR1 is SGHRS, CDR2 YFSETQ, per germline. Trimming pared 0 bases from V and 0 bases from J, leaving 7 bases between. This CDR3 is CASSLGEHSNQPQHF. The DNA of the CDR3 is TGCGCCAGCAGCTTGGGAGAACATAGCAATCAGCCCCAGCATTTT.

The rearrangement links TRBV9 to TRBJ1-5; TRBD1 is a possible D gene (5 bases). The V and J ends lost 2 bases and 11 bases respectively, with 23 bases between them. CDR1 SGDLS and CDR2 YYNGEE come from the germline V gene. The CDR3 totals 16 residues. This CDR3 is CASSVGPDWAAGAQHF. DNA for the CDR3: TGTGCCAGCAGCGTGGGACCTGACTGGGCGGCGGGAGCCCAGCATTTT.

This clonotype appeared many times. The J gene is TRBJ2-1, the V gene TRBV5-1; 13 bases align to TRBD2. The CDR3 length is 15 residues. Germline CDR1 is SGHRS and CDR2 is YFSETQ. V shed 3 bases, J shed 8 bases, and the junction held 5 bases outside the gene matches. The CDR3 protein is CASSSTSGGADEQFF. The CDR3 bases are TGCGCCAGCAGCTCAACTAGCGGGGGGGCCGATGAGCAGTTCTTC.

The chain couples TRBV28 to TRBJ2-7, with 7 bases fitting TRBD1. The length of the CDR3 is 14 residues. Trimming removed 5 bases from V and 2 bases from J; junction bases left unmatched: 6. Germline-derived CDR1 and CDR2 are MDHEN and SYDVKM. The CDR3 loop is CASSRTGTAYEQYV. The CDR3, as DNA: TGTGCCAGCAGTCGGACCGGGACAGCCTACGAGCAGTACGTC.

V usage is TRBV7-8 and J usage is TRBJ1-2; TRBD1 matches at 8 bases. Trimming cost V 4 bases and J 4 bases; bases outside gene matches: 2. Germline V gene data show CDR1 as SGHVS and CDR2 as FQNEAQ. This CDR3 has 13 residues. The CDR3 here is CASSSGQVYGYTF. The DNA of the CDR3 is TGTGCCAGCAGCTCGGGACAGGTCTATGGCTACACCTTC. The full variable domain, rest sourced from reference TRBV7-8 and TRBJ1-2, is GAGVSQSPRYKVAKRGQDVALRCDPISGHVSLFWYQQALGQGPEFLTYFQNEAQLDKSGLPSDRFFAERPEGSVSTLKIQRTQQEDSAVYLCASSSGQVYGYTFGSGTRLTVV.

This clonotype came up a few times. This rearrangement joins TRBV5-1 to TRBJ1-1; D remains ambiguous. V dropped 4 bases and J dropped 1 base, with 8 bases sitting between them. The CDR3 consists of 13 residues. Germline assignment: CDR1 SGHRS and CDR2 YFSETQ. In DNA, the CDR3 is TGCGCCAGCAGCCCTGCTTGGAACACTGAAGCTTTCTTT. It specifies CASSPAWNTEAFF.